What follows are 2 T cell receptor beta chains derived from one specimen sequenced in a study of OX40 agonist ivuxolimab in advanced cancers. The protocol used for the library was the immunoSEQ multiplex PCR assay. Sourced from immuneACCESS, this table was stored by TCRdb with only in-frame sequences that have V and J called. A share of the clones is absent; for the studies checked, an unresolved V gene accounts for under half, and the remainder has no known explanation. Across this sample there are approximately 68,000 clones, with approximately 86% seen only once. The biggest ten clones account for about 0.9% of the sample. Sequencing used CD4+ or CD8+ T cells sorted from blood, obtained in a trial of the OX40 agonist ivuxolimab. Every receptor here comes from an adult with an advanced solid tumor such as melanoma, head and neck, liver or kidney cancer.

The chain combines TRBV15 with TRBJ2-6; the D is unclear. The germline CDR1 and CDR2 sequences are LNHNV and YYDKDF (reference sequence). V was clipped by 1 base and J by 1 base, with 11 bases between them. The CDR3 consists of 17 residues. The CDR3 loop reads CATSRGFAGSGANVLTF. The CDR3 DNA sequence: TGTGCCACCAGCAGAGGCTTCGCTGGGTCTGGGGCCAACGTCCTGACTTTC.

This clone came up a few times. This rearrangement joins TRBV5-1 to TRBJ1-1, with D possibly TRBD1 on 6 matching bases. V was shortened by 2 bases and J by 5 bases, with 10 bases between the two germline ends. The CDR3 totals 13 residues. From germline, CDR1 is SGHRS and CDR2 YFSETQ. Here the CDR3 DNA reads TGCGCCAGCAGCTTTCAGGGGTTGACTGAAGCTTTCTTT. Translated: CASSFQGLTEAFF.